A selection of T cell receptor beta chains follows, all from one sample in a study of CD8+ T cells in alopecia areata. The repertoire was sequenced with immunoSEQ multiplex PCR; TCRdb's copy has only in-frame clones and lacks some. The sample shows hundreds of thousands of clones, 65% to 70% of them seen only once. Sequenced material: CD4+ T cells sorted from blood, taken at week 0. The origin of the receptors is a human donor with alopecia areata. The CDR3 runs from the conserved cysteine through the conserved F or W. Each record gives: D gene, J gene, clone size, V gene, CDR3 protein, CDR3 DNA. The D gene is left open where the match is weak. Expanded clones get a size class; other rows say once, few or many, or leave the size out.

D gene: NA
J gene: TRBJ2-7
clone size: NA
V gene: TRBV30
CDR3 protein: CAWGPRAYEQYF
CDR3 DNA: TGTGCCTGGGGCCCTAGGGCCTACGAGCAGTACTTC

D gene: TRBD1
J gene: TRBJ1-5
clone size: NA
V gene: TRBV10-3
CDR3 protein: CAISEGQGAGQPQHF
CDR3 DNA: TGTGCCATCAGTGAGGGACAGGGGGCCGGCCAGCCCCAGCATTTT

D gene: NA
J gene: TRBJ1-1
clone size: NA
V gene: TRBV29-1
CDR3 protein: CSVDSGGVEAFF
CDR3 DNA: TGCAGCGTTGATTCGGGAGGGGTTGAAGCTTTCTTT

D gene: TRBD2
J gene: TRBJ2-2
clone size: NA
V gene: TRBV9
CDR3 protein: CASSVPSGGVPGELFF
CDR3 DNA: TGTGCCAGCAGCGTACCTAGCGGGGGCGTTCCCGGGGAGCTGTTTTTT

D gene: NA
J gene: TRBJ2-7
clone size: NA
V gene: TRBV15
CDR3 protein: CATSRDRGNYEQYF
CDR3 DNA: TGTGCCACCAGCAGAGATCGAGGGAACTACGAGCAGTACTTC

D gene: NA
J gene: TRBJ1-5
clone size: few
V gene: TRBV30
CDR3 protein: CAWSVGGSNQPQHF
CDR3 DNA: TGTGCCTGGAGTGTAGGGGGGAGCAATCAGCCCCAGCATTTT

D gene: NA
J gene: TRBJ2-5
clone size: NA
V gene: TRBV29-1
CDR3 protein: CSVGHEETQYF
CDR3 DNA: TGCAGCGTCGGACACGAAGAGACCCAGTACTTC

D gene: NA
J gene: TRBJ1-2
clone size: few
V gene: TRBV19
CDR3 protein: CASSIIVGQIRNYGYTF
CDR3 DNA: TGTGCCAGTAGTATAATAGTAGGGCAGATAAGGAACTATGGCTACACCTTC

D gene: NA
J gene: TRBJ1-5
clone size: many
V gene: TRBV19
CDR3 protein: CASTPQNPAGSRQPQHF
CDR3 DNA: TGTGCCAGTACCCCCCAAAATCCGGCAGGGTCCCGACAGCCCCAGCATTTT

D gene: NA
J gene: TRBJ1-5
clone size: few
V gene: TRBV16
CDR3 protein: CASSQDKSGLNQPQHF
CDR3 DNA: TGTGCCAGCAGCCAAGATAAGTCGGGGCTGAATCAGCCCCAGCATTTT

D gene: NA
J gene: TRBJ2-1
clone size: NA
V gene: TRBV15
CDR3 protein: CATSTRTRPTYNEQFF
CDR3 DNA: TGTGCCACCAGCACTCGGACCCGGCCGACCTACAATGAGCAGTTCTTC

D gene: TRBD2
J gene: TRBJ2-6
clone size: few
V gene: TRBV5-1
CDR3 protein: CASSGGGSGANVLTF
CDR3 DNA: TGCGCCAGCAGCGGTGGCGGGAGTGGGGCCAACGTCCTGACTTTC

D gene: NA
J gene: TRBJ1-1
clone size: NA
V gene: TRBV5-1
CDR3 protein: CASSLATGRNTEAFF
CDR3 DNA: TGCGCCAGCAGCTTGGCCACAGGGAGGAACACTGAAGCTTTCTTT

D gene: NA
J gene: TRBJ1-6
clone size: NA
V gene: TRBV9
CDR3 protein: CASSVEQVYNSPLHF
CDR3 DNA: TGTGCCAGCAGCGTAGAGCAGGTCTATAATTCACCCCTCCACTTT

D gene: TRBD1
J gene: TRBJ1-6
clone size: NA
V gene: TRBV6-1
CDR3 protein: CASSRADRGLSPLHF
CDR3 DNA: TGTGCCAGCAGTAGAGCAGACAGGGGGTTATCACCCCTCCACTTT

D gene: NA
J gene: TRBJ1-1
clone size: NA
V gene: TRBV29-1
CDR3 protein: CSVVGAEAFF
CDR3 DNA: TGCAGCGTTGTGGGGGCTGAAGCTTTCTTT

D gene: NA
J gene: TRBJ2-5
clone size: NA
V gene: TRBV5-1
CDR3 protein: CASSLTGVRETQYF
CDR3 DNA: TGCGCCAGCAGCTTGACGGGGGTACGAGAGACCCAGTACTTC

D gene: TRBD1
J gene: TRBJ1-2
clone size: NA
V gene: TRBV5-4
CDR3 protein: CASSLRDRVGGYTF
CDR3 DNA: TGTGCCAGCAGCTTGCGGGACAGGGTCGGTGGCTACACCTTC

D gene: NA
J gene: TRBJ1-6
clone size: few
V gene: TRBV23-1
CDR3 protein: CASSQSWTVNNSPLHF
CDR3 DNA: TGCGCCAGCAGTCAATCGTGGACGGTGAATAATTCACCCCTCCACTTT

D gene: NA
J gene: TRBJ1-6
clone size: NA
V gene: TRBV27
CDR3 protein: CASSFVGNSPLHF
CDR3 DNA: TGTGCCAGCAGTTTTGTGGGGAATTCACCCCTCCACTTT

D gene: NA
J gene: TRBJ2-3
clone size: NA
V gene: TRBV4-3
CDR3 protein: CASSHSGLNTDTQYF
CDR3 DNA: TGCGCCAGCAGCCACTCGGGACTTAACACAGATACGCAGTATTTT

D gene: NA
J gene: TRBJ2-2
clone size: few
V gene: TRBV10-3
CDR3 protein: CAIMGRGRELFF
CDR3 DNA: TGTGCCATCATGGGCAGGGGTCGGGAGCTGTTTTTT

D gene: NA
J gene: TRBJ1-6
clone size: few
V gene: TRBV30
CDR3 protein: CAWSTGVGTPLHF
CDR3 DNA: TGTGCCTGGAGTACGGGGGTAGGGACACCCCTCCACTTT

D gene: NA
J gene: TRBJ1-1
clone size: NA
V gene: TRBV27
CDR3 protein: CASSLGRPNTEAFF
CDR3 DNA: TGTGCCAGCAGTTTGGGCAGGCCGAACACTGAAGCTTTCTTT

D gene: TRBD1
J gene: TRBJ1-4
clone size: few
V gene: TRBV29-1
CDR3 protein: CSVGETGVREKLFF
CDR3 DNA: TGCAGCGTTGGAGAGACAGGGGTACGGGAAAAACTGTTTTTT